This TCR beta chain comes out of a study of human T cells and chemical hapten exposure. Study results and limitations: A positive correlation with patch test score was found for PT1 expanded TCR counts.

This clonotype was counted a few times. Its antigen is not known. The time point is: pre-sensitization, week 0. The treatment here: therapeutic diphenylcyclopropenone sensitization with weekly scalp DPC. TCRdb analysed the RACE reads with MiXCR anew, one entry per CDR3 protein. The sample consists of 300,000 to 450,000 distinct CDR3 sequences, 4.5% to 6% of them appearing once. The CDR3 has 15 residues. V was pared by 2 bases and J by 5 bases, with 9 bases of the junction left unmatched. Sequenced material: whole blood, taken in connection with sensitization to the hapten diphenylcyclopropenone (DPC). The clonotype originates from a woman between 50 and 59 years old with alopecia areata. Some clones in this sample may be carry-over from other donors' samples. The V gene is TRBV12-3 or TRBV12-4, the J gene TRBJ2-7, with 7 bases that match TRBD2. The CDR3 coding sequence is TGTGCCAGCAGTTTACCCCCACGCGGGAGTAACGAGCAGTACTTC. This translates into CASSLPPRGSNEQYF.